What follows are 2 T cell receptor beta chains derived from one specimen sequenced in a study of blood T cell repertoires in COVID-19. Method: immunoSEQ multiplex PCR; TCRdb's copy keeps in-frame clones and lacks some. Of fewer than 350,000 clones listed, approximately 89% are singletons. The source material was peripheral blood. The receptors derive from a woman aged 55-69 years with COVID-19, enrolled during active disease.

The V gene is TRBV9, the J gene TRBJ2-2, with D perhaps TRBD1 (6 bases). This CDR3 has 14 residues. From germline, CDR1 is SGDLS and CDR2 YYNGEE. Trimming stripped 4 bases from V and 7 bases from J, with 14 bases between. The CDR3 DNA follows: TGTGCCAGCAGCTCCCGATTAGGGGGCGGGGAGCTGTTTTTT. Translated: CASSSRLGGGELFF.

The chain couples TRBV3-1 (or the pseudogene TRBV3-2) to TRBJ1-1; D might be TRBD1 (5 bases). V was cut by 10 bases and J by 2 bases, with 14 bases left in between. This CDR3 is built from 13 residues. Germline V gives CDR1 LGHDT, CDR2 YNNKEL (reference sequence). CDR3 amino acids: CATGGRANTEAFF. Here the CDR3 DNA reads TGTGCCACCGGGGGACGGGCCAACACTGAAGCTTTCTTT.